The 21 T cell receptor beta chains below all came from one sample that was sequenced in a study of T cells in Graves' hyperthyroidism and ophthalmopathy. Amplified TCR beta CDR3 regions came from RNA transcripts. The TCR CDR3 first-round RT-PCR relied on the HTBI primer set. TCRdb independently ran MiXCR on the multiplex PCR reads; one entry per CDR3 protein. Here the sample spans 370,000 or so distinct CDR3 sequences, about 25% being singletons. The sample was blood. The receptor source for this set is a man aged 45-65 years with Graves' hyperthyroidism.

At least ten counts were recorded for this clonotype. V is TRBV6-5 and J is TRBJ2-7; the match to TRBD2 covers 8 bases. The CDR3 is 15 amino acids. The germline CDR1 and CDR2 sequences are MNHEY and SVGAGI. Trimming cost V 0 bases and J 2 bases; bases outside gene matches: 3. CDR3 sequence (DNA): TGTGCCAGCAGTTACTCCGGCGGGAGGCCCTACGAGCAGTACTTC. This translates into CASSYSGGRPYEQYF.

This chain links TRBV10-3 with TRBJ1-1, with 12 bases fitting TRBD1. The CDR3 is 17 amino acids. Germline V gene data show CDR1 as ENHRY and CDR2 as SYGVKD. V shed 3 bases, J shed 9 bases, and the junction held 14 bases outside the gene matches. Written as DNA, the CDR3 is TGTGCCATCAGTGATTCTCTCCCCGGGACAGGGGGCTTCCAAGCTTTCTTT. Translated, it gives CAISDSLPGTGGFQAFF.

This sequence joins TRBV20-1 and TRBJ2-1, with D unresolved. V shed 5 bases and J shed 0 bases, with 17 bases lying between them. Germline loops: CDR1 DFQATT, CDR2 SNEGSKA (reference sequence). The CDR3 consists of 16 residues. Written as DNA, the CDR3 is TGCAGTGCTGTGTCTAAGGGCGGTACCTCCTACAATGAGCAGTTCTTC. Amino acid sequence: CSAVSKGGTSYNEQFF.

At least ten counts were recorded for this clonotype. This sequence joins TRBV27 and TRBJ2-3; TRBD2 matches 9 bases. Germline CDR1 is MNHEY and CDR2 is SMNVEV (reference sequence). Losses at the gene ends were 3 bases for V and 1 base for J; bases not matched to a gene: 2. This CDR3 region has 15 residues. CDR3 in DNA: TGTGCCAGCAGTTTGCGCGGGAGGGGCACAGATACGCAGTATTTT. It encodes CASSLRGRGTDTQYF.

This clonotype was found a few times. The genes are TRBV15 and TRBJ2-1; D unclear. The V and J ends lost 1 base and 5 bases respectively, with 12 bases between them. This CDR3 is 15 amino acids long. Per germline, CDR1 LNHNV and CDR2 YYDKDF (reference sequence). The CDR3 nucleotides are TGTGCCACCAGCAGAGGACTGTTACAGAACAATGAGCAGTTCTTC. This gives the protein CATSRGLLQNNEQFF. Full variable domain (remainder filled in from reference TRBV15 and TRBJ2-1): DAMVIQNPRYQVTQFGKPVTLSCSQTLNHNVMYWYQQKSSQAPKLLFHYYDKDFNNEADTPDNFQSRRPNTSFCFLDIRSPGLGDTAMYLCATSRGLLQNNEQFFGPGTRLTVL.

This clonotype was counted only a few times. V gene TRBV2 combines with J gene TRBJ2-5; D unresolved. Germline CDR1 reads SNHLY; CDR2 reads FYNNEI. The V end was cut by 5 bases, the J end by 0 bases, with 10 bases between. The CDR3 is made up of 14 amino acids. CDR3 loop: CASSFLTYQETQYF. The DNA of the CDR3 is TGTGCCAGCAGTTTTCTTACGTACCAAGAGACCCAGTACTTC. Full variable domain (remainder filled in from reference TRBV2 and TRBJ2-5): EPEVTQTPSHQVTQMGQEVILRCVPISNHLYFYWYRQILGQKVEFLVSFYNNEISEKSEIFDDQFSVERPDGSNFTLKIRSTKLEDSAMYFCASSFLTYQETQYFGPGTRLLVL.

This chain links TRBV11-3 with TRBJ2-7; 10 bases are a match to TRBD1. CDR3 length: 17 amino acids. V was pared by 1 base and J by 5 bases, with 11 bases of the junction left unmatched. The V gene's germline CDR1 is SGHNT and CDR2 YENEEA. CDR3 bases: TGTGCCAGCAGCTTAGGGGTGGGGGGACAGGGGAACGACGAGCAGTACTTC. Its translation: CASSLGVGGQGNDEQYF.

This clonotype was seen just once. The chain has TRBV20-1 and TRBJ1-4, with a tentative D call TRBD1 (6 bases). The CDR3 has 11 residues. Trimming shortened V by 5 bases and J by 8 bases, and 9 bases separated the two germline ends. CDR1 is DFQATT, CDR2 SNEGSKA, per germline (reference sequence). The CDR3 loop reads CSAGTGEKLFF. The CDR3 DNA sequence: TGCAGTGCTGGTACAGGGGAAAAACTGTTTTTT.

This clonotype was seen ten or more times. This chain joins TRBV11-2 and TRBJ2-7, with 12 bases matching TRBD2. This CDR3 contains 14 residues. From germline, CDR1 is SGHAT and CDR2 FQNNGV. V lost 5 bases to trimming and J lost 6 bases; unmatched junction nucleotides: 5. The CDR3 coding sequence is TGTGCCAGCAGCCCTAGCGGGGGGGGGGGCGAGCAGTACTTC. It is translated as CASSPSGGGGEQYF.

V gene TRBV6-9 combines with J gene TRBJ1-4; TRBD1 might be the D (5 bases). V lost 3 bases and J 7 bases, leaving 9 bases between the germline ends. The CDR3 loop spans 13 amino acids. Germline values: CDR1 MNHGY, CDR2 SVAAGI. The CDR3 DNA follows: TGTGCCAGCAGTTACAGGGCAATTGAAAAACTGTTTTTT. Translating it yields CASSYRAIEKLFF.

This clonotype has just a few counts. The CDR3 spells CASSQDTKYGYTF. The CDR3 bases are TGTGCCAGCAGCCAAGATACGAAATATGGCTACACCTTC. The V gene is TRBV3-1, the J gene TRBJ1-2; D is ambiguous. The CDR3 has 13 amino acids. From germline, CDR1 is LGHDT and CDR2 YNNKEL (reference sequence). V was clipped by 0 bases and J by 5 bases, with 7 bases between them.

This chain uses TRBV28 with TRBJ2-1, with D possibly TRBD1 on 7 matching bases. CDR1 is MDHEN and CDR2 is SYDVKM in the germline V gene. CDR3 length: 14 amino acids. Trimming pared 2 bases from V and 13 bases from J, leaving 18 bases between. The CDR3 spells CASSLSRQGGLQFF. In nucleotides, the CDR3 is TGTGCCAGCAGTTTAAGTAGGCAGGGGGGCTTACAGTTCTTC.

This clonotype was counted only a few times. The chain uses TRBV2 and TRBJ1-3; D may be TRBD1 (5 bases). CDR3 size: 15 residues. Germline CDR1 SNHLY, CDR2 FYNNEI. Trimming took off 7 bases at V and 0 bases at J, with 13 bases between the two ends. CDR3 coding DNA: TGTGCCAGCATCGGGTTTACAGGCTCTGGAAACACCATATATTTT. Protein sequence: CASIGFTGSGNTIYF. The full variable domain, in which reference TRBV2 and TRBJ1-3 provide the parts outside the CDR3, is EPEVTQTPSHQVTQMGQEVILRCVPISNHLYFYWYRQILGQKVEFLVSFYNNEISEKSEIFDDQFSVERPDGSNFTLKIRSTKLEDSAMYFCASIGFTGSGNTIYFGEGSWLTVV.

The chain employs TRBV6-2 or TRBV6-3 and TRBJ1-2; no definite D call. The germline gives CDR1 MNHEY, CDR2 SVGEGT. With 0 bases removed from V and 7 bases from J, the gap between germline ends came to 3 bases. This CDR3 region has 11 residues. The CDR3 protein is CASSYSSGYTF. DNA for the CDR3: TGTGCCAGCAGTTACTCGAGTGGCTACACCTTC.

The gene calls are TRBV12-3 or TRBV12-4 and TRBJ1-4; D might be TRBD1 (6 bases). The CDR3 sequence is 15 residues long. The germline V and J ends were trimmed by 6 bases and 7 bases, with 18 bases remaining between them. The CDR3 DNA follows: TGTGCCAGCAGCTCGGGGACAACAGGAGTTGAAAAACTGTTTTTT. Protein sequence: CASSSGTTGVEKLFF.

This clonotype was seen at least ten times. This chain uses TRBV28 with TRBJ1-1; D is uncertain. Germline V gene data show CDR1 as MDHEN and CDR2 as SYDVKM. This CDR3 region has 10 residues. Trimming shortened V by 8 bases and J by 3 bases, and 4 bases separated the two germline ends. The CDR3 region is CASGDTEAFF. The CDR3 DNA reads TGTGCCAGCGGGGACACTGAAGCTTTCTTT.

The sample holds many counts of this clonotype. This chain joins TRBV7-3 and TRBJ2-3, with 14 nucleotides matching TRBD2. J lost 5 bases, V lost 1 base, and 23 bases had no gene match. Germline CDR1 reads SGHTA; CDR2 reads FQGTGA. The CDR3 extends over 23 amino acids. The CDR3 sequence is CASSLMPTGAPGLAGDPGDTQYF. The CDR3 bases are TGTGCCAGCAGCTTAATGCCGACTGGGGCGCCGGGACTAGCGGGAGACCCTGGAGATACGCAGTATTTT.

This clonotype occurred a few times. V usage is TRBV27 and J usage is TRBJ2-5; 7 bases line up with TRBD1. V was clipped by 2 bases and J by 5 bases; unmatched bases: 5. Germline V gene data show CDR1 as MNHEY and CDR2 as SMNVEV (reference sequence). The CDR3 totals 14 residues. The CDR3 DNA sequence: TGTGCCAGCAGTTTAGAGGGGGCCAGCGAGACCCAGTACTTC. Translation gives CASSLEGASETQYF.

This clonotype was seen more than once but under ten times. This chain connects TRBV5-6 to TRBJ2-3; D may match TRBD1 or TRBD2 (5 bases each). This CDR3 has 14 residues. V was pared by 7 bases and J by 4 bases, with 16 bases between. Germline V lookup: CDR1 SGHDT, CDR2 YYEEEE. The CDR3 DNA sequence: TGTGCCAGCTGGACCGGGACGCAAGCAGATACGCAGTATTTT. Protein sequence: CASWTGTQADTQYF.

This clonotype was seen many times. The chain couples TRBV12-3 or TRBV12-4 to TRBJ2-5; 8 positions match TRBD1. Trimming removed 2 bases from V and 5 bases from J; junction bases left unmatched: 10. The CDR3 extends over 16 amino acids. In DNA form, the CDR3 reads TGTGCCAGCAGTTTAATGCGGACAGGGATGGCGGAGACCCAGTACTTC. This translates into CASSLMRTGMAETQYF.

The chain recombines TRBV2 with TRBJ1-1; D is uncertain. The CDR3 sequence is 11 residues long. Germline-derived CDR1 and CDR2 are SNHLY and FYNNEI. Trimming stripped 8 bases from V and 6 bases from J, with 10 bases between. The CDR3 loop is CASLRVSEAFF. CDR3 bases: TGTGCCAGCTTGAGGGTGTCTGAAGCTTTCTTT.